This TCR beta chain was recovered during a study of blood T cell repertoires in COVID-19. Produced via immunoSEQ multiplex PCR; TCRdb's table is partial and in-frame only. The top ten hold 2.1% of the sample, which has some 100,000 clones, roughly 88% seen once. CDR1 and CDR2 from the germline V gene are MNHEY and SMNVEV (reference sequence). V lost 7 bases, J lost 3 bases, and 16 bases lay in between. The CDR3 length is 15 residues. The chain combines TRBV27 with TRBJ2-1; D might be TRBD2 (6 bases). The TCR sequence derives from a man aged 45-60 years with COVID-19, enrolled during active disease. Sequencing used peripheral blood. The CDR3 coding sequence is TGTGCCAGCATCCAAGGAGGGAGTCGCTACAATGAGCAGTTCTTC. The encoded protein is CASIQGGSRYNEQFF.